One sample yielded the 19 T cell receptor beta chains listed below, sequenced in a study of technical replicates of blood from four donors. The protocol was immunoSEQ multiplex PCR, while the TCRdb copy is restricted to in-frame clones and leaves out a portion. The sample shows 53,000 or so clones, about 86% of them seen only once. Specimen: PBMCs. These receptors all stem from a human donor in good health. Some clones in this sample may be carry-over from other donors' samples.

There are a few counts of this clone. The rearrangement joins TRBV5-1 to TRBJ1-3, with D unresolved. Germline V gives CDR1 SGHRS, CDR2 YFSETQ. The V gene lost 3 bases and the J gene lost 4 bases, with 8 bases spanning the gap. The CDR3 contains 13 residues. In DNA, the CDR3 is TGCGCCAGCAGCTCCTCGACAGGAAACACCATATATTTT. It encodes CASSSSTGNTIYF. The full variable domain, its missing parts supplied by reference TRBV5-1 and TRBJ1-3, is KAGVTQTPRYLIKTRGQQVTLSCSPISGHRSVSWYQQTPGQGLQFLFEYFSETQRNKGNFPGRFSGRQFSNSRSEMNVSTLELGDSALYLCASSSSTGNTIYFGEGSWLTVV.

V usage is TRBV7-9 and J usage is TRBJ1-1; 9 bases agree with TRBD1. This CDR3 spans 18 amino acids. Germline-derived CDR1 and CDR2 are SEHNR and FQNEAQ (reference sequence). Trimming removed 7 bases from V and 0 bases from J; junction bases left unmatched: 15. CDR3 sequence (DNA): TGTGCCAGCAACGGAGGTGGGACAGGGAGATCTATGAACACTGAAGCTTTCTTT. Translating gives CASNGGGTGRSMNTEAFF.

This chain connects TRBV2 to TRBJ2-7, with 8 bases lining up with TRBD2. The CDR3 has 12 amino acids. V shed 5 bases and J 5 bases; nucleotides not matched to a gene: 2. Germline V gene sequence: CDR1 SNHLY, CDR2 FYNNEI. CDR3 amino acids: CASSRGGHEQYF. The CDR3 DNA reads TGTGCCAGCAGTCGGGGGGGCCACGAGCAGTACTTC.

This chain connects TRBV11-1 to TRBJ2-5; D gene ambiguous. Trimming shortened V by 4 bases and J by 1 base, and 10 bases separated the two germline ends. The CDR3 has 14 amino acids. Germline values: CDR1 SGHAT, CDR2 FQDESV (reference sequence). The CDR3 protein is CASSYTGAQETQYF. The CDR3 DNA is TGTGCCAGCAGCTATACGGGTGCCCAAGAGACCCAGTACTTC.

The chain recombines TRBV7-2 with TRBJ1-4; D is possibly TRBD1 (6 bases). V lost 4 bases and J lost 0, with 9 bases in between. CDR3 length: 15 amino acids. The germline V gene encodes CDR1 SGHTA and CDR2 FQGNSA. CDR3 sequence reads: CASSSGQATNEKLFF. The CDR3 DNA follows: TGTGCCAGCAGCTCGGGACAAGCAACTAATGAAAAACTGTTTTTT.

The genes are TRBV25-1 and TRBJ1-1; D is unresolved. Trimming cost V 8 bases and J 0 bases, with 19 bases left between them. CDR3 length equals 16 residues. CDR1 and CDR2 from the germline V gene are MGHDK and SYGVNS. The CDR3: CASGLGCRYMNTEAFF. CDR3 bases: TGTGCCAGCGGCCTTGGGTGCAGGTACATGAACACTGAAGCTTTCTTT.

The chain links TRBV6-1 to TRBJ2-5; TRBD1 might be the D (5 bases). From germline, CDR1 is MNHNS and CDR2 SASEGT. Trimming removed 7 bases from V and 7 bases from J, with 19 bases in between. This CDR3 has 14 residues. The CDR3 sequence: CASNKEGAGATQYF. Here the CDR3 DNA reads TGTGCCAGCAACAAGGAAGGGGCCGGTGCGACCCAGTACTTC.

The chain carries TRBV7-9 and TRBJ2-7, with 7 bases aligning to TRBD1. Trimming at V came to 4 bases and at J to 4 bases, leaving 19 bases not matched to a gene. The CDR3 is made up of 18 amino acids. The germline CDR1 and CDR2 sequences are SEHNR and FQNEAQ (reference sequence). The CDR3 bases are TGTGCCAGCAGCTCGGGATCAGGCAACGGAGTACAGGGGTACGAGCAGTACTTC. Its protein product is CASSSGSGNGVQGYEQYF.

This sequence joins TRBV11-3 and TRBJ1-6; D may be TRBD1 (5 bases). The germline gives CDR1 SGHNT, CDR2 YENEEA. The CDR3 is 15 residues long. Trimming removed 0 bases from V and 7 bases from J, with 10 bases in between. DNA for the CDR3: TGTGCCAGCAGCTTAGATGGAGGGGTGAATTCACCCCTCCACTTT. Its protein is CASSLDGGVNSPLHF.

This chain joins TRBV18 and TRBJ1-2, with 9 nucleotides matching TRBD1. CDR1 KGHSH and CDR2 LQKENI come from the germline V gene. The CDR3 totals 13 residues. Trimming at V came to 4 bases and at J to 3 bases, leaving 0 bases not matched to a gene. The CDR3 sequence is CASSRTGDYGYTF. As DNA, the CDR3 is TGTGCCAGCTCACGGACAGGGGACTATGGCTACACCTTC.

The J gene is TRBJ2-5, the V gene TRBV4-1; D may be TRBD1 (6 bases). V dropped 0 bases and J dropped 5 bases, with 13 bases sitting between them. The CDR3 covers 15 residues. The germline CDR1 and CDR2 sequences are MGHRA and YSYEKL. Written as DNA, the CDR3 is TGCGCCAGCAGCCAAGACCGACCTAGGGGGGAGACCCAGTACTTC. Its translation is CASSQDRPRGETQYF.

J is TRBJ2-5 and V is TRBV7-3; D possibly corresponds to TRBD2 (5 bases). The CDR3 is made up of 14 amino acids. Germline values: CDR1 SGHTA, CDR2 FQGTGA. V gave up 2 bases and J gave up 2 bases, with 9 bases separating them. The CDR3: CASSLGLAQETQYF. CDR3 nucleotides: TGTGCCAGCAGCTTAGGGTTAGCGCAAGAGACCCAGTACTTC.

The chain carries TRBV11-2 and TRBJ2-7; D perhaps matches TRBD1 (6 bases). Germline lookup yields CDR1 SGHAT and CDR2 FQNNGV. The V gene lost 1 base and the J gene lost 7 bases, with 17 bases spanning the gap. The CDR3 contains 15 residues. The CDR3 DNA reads TGTGCCAGCAGCTTAGGTGTAGGGGGTTTAGGGGAGCAGTACTTC. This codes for CASSLGVGGLGEQYF.

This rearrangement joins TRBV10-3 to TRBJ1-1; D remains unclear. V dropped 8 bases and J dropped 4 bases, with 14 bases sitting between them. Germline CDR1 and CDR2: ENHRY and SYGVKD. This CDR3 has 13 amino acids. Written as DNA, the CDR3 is TGTGCCATCGCGGTCAGCAGTCCCACTGAAGCTTTCTTT. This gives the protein CAIAVSSPTEAFF.

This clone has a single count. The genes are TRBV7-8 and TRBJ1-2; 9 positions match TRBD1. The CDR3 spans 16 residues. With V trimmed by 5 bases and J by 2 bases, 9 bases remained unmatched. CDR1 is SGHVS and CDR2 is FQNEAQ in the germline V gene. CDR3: CASSPRDRAFNYGYTF. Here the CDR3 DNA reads TGTGCCAGCAGCCCCCGGGACAGGGCGTTCAACTATGGCTACACCTTC.

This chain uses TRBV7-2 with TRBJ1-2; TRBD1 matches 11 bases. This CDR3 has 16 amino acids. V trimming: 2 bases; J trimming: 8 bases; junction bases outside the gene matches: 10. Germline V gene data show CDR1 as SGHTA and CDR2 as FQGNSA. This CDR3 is CASSLTTGQGAIGYTF. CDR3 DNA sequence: TGTGCCAGCAGCTTAACAACCGGACAGGGGGCCATCGGCTACACCTTC. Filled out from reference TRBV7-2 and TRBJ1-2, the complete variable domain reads GAGVSQSPSNKVTEKGKDVELRCDPISGHTALYWYRQSLGQGLEFLIYFQGNSAPDKSGLPSDRFSAERTGGSVSTLTIQRTQQEDSAVYLCASSLTTGQGAIGYTFGSGTRLTVV.

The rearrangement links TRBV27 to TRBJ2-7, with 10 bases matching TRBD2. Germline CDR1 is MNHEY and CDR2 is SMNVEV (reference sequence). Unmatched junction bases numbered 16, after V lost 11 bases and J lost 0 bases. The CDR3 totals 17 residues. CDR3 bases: TGTGCCCCCCGGGGACTAGCGAACGACTTTTACTCCTACGAGCAGTACTTC. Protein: CAPRGLANDFYSYEQYF.

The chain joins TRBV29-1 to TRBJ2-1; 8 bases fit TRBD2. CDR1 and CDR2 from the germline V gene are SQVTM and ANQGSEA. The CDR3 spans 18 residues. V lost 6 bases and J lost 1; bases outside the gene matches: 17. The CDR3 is CSVRTSSPGDFSYNEQFF. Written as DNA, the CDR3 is TGCAGCGTCCGGACTAGCAGCCCAGGGGATTTTTCCTACAATGAGCAGTTCTTC.

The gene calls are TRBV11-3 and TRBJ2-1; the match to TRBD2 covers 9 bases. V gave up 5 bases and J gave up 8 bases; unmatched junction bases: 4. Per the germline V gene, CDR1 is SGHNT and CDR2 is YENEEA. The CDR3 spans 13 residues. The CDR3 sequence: CASSRGTSYEQFF. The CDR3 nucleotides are TGTGCCAGCAGCCGAGGGACTAGCTATGAGCAGTTCTTC.